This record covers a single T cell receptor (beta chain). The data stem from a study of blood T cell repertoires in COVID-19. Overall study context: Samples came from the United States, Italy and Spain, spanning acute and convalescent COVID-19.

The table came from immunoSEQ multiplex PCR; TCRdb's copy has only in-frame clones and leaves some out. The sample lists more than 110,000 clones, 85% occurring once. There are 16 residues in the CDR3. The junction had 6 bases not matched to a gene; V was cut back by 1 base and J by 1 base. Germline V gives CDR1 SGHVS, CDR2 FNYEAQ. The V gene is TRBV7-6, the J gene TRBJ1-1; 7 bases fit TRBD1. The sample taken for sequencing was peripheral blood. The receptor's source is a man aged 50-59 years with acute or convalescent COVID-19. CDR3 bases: TGTGCCAGCAGCTTAGATTGGACAGGTCAGAACACTGAAGCTTTCTTT. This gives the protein CASSLDWTGQNTEAFF.